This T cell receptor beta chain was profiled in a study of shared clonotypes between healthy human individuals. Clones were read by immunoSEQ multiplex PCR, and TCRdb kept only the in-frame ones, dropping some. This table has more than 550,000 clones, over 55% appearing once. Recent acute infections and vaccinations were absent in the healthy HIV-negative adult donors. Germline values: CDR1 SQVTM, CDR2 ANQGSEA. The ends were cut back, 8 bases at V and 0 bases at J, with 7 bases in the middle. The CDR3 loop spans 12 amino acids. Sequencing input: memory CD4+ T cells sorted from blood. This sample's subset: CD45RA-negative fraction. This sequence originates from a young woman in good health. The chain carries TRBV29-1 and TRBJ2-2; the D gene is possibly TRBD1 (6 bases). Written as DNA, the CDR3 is TGCAGCCACAGGGCGAACACCGGGGAGCTGTTTTTT. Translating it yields CSHRANTGELFF.